This TCR beta chain was found in a study of blood T cell repertoires in COVID-19. Study at large: The analysed material was cDNA or gDNA that came from T cells, B-cell-depleted T cells, or PBMCs.

The authors' processing: Amplification from reference gene primers served as the basis for estimated nucleated cell counts. The method was immunoSEQ multiplex PCR; TCRdb's version includes in-frame clones alone and lacks a portion of them. D and trimming were read from the DNA, whereas the V and J calls and clone size are those reported in that table. The data show fewer than 400,000 clones, just under 90% seen once. V lost 6 bases, J lost 2 bases, and 5 bases stayed unmatched. CDR1 and CDR2 from the germline V gene are LGHNT and FRNRAP. The CDR3 runs 14 residues. In terms of age and location, participants ranged from roughly 18 to 95 years and lived in about 25 US areas. Either two negative PCRs, clearance, or symptom resolution qualified Cohort 3 donors as recovered.

The sample comprised PBMCs or T cells enriched from blood (not recorded which). The origin of this receptor is a woman aged 30 to 39 who had recovered from COVID-19. The chain is built from TRBV12-5 and TRBJ2-7, with TRBD1 matching over 9 bases. The DNA for the CDR3 is TGTGCTAGTGGCGGGGACAGGGTAACCTACGAGCAGTACTTC. The encoded protein is CASGGDRVTYEQYF.